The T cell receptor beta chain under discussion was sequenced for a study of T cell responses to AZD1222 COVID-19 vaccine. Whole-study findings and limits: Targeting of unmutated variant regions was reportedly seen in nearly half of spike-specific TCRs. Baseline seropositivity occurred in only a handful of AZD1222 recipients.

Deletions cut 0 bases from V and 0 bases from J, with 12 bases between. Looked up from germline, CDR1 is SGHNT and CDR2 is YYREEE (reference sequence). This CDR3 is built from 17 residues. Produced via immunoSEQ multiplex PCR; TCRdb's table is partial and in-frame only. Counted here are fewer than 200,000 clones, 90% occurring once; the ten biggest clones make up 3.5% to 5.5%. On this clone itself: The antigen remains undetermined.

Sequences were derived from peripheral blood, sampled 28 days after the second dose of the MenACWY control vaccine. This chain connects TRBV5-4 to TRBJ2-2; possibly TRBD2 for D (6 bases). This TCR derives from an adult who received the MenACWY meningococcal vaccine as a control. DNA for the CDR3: TGTGCCAGCAGCTTGGGGGGACTTTTCGCGAACACCGGGGAGCTGTTTTTT. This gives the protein CASSLGGLFANTGELFF.